Listed below are T cell receptor beta chains from one sample, sequenced in a study of beta chain features in type 1 diabetes. Profiling relied on immunoSEQ multiplex PCR, and the TCRdb table lists in-frame clones only, not all of them. The repertoire holds around 400,000 clones, with roughly an eighth as singletons. Sequencing used naive CD4+ T cells from blood. The receptors here all came from a man aged 18 to 29 in good health. Both conserved end residues are part of each CDR3. Fields, in order: CDR3 protein, V gene, clone size. Clone size is shown for a subset of rows, as once, few, many or a class of expanded clone.

CDR3aa: CASSLVFQAGELFF
v_gene: TRBV11-2
abundance: .

CDR3aa: CASSVASITEAFF
v_gene: TRBV9
abundance: .

CDR3aa: CSVRRQSLNTEAFF
v_gene: TRBV29-1
abundance: .

CDR3aa: CASSLISRPQHF
v_gene: TRBV7-2
abundance: once

CDR3aa: CASSYTRQNEQFF
v_gene: TRBV6-6
abundance: few

CDR3aa: CASTGTGVGGIQYF
v_gene: TRBV2
abundance: .

CDR3aa: CASSLRTANQVHTVYF
v_gene: TRBV5-4
abundance: few

CDR3aa: CASRPRTSGAYNEQFF
v_gene: TRBV4-1
abundance: few

CDR3aa: CASSLTPRHNTGELFF
v_gene: TRBV7-3
abundance: few

CDR3aa: CAWRLGPGSEQFF
v_gene: TRBV30
abundance: few

CDR3aa: CASSPSYEQYF
v_gene: TRBV2
abundance: .

CDR3aa: CASRRGGATDTQYF
v_gene: TRBV9
abundance: .

CDR3aa: CASSKPGYGYTF
v_gene: TRBV28
abundance: few

CDR3aa: CAWSATGNTGELFF
v_gene: TRBV30
abundance: .

CDR3aa: CASRSTPPGNTIYF
v_gene: TRBV7-9
abundance: few

CDR3aa: CAWSRDTYSYEQYF
v_gene: TRBV30
abundance: .

CDR3aa: CASSPGTGVTDTQYF
v_gene: TRBV25-1
abundance: few

CDR3aa: CASSLGVDTEAFF
v_gene: TRBV5-1
abundance: few

CDR3aa: CASSLDGSDSYGYTF
v_gene: TRBV5-1
abundance: few

CDR3aa: CASSLGLAGGLETQYF
v_gene: TRBV5-4
abundance: few

CDR3aa: CASSLAVQETQYF
v_gene: TRBV4-3
abundance: many

CDR3aa: CASSLSGPYYEQYF
v_gene: TRBV7-3
abundance: .

CDR3aa: CAWSVSSGDTEAFF
v_gene: TRBV30
abundance: .

CDR3aa: CASSTGQGMEYEQYF
v_gene: TRBV13
abundance: .

CDR3aa: CASSQETGGRHFTDTQYF
v_gene: TRBV4-2
abundance: few

CDR3aa: CASSLATSGVETQYF
v_gene: TRBV5-6
abundance: .

CDR3aa: CATSSTGTGGMGKLFF
v_gene: TRBV15
abundance: few

CDR3aa: CASSDWRGRSETQYF
v_gene: TRBV25-1
abundance: .

CDR3aa: CASSSDRNTGELFF
v_gene: TRBV5-1
abundance: few

CDR3aa: CASSPGTGFYEQYF
v_gene: TRBV28
abundance: .

CDR3aa: CASSPSGGEAYEQYF
v_gene: TRBV4-2
abundance: .

CDR3aa: CASSSQGIWEKLFF
v_gene: TRBV28
abundance: few

CDR3aa: CSVEASGGGVGELFF
v_gene: TRBV29-1
abundance: .

CDR3aa: CASSQEQNTDTQYF
v_gene: TRBV4-2
abundance: .

CDR3aa: CASTLSWSAGNEKLFF
v_gene: TRBV7-9
abundance: .

CDR3aa: CASSARGGFRADNYGYTF
v_gene: TRBV4-3
abundance: .

CDR3aa: CASSPFSGGPMFF
v_gene: TRBV9
abundance: few

CDR3aa: CATRHSGENTEAFF
v_gene: TRBV19
abundance: .

CDR3aa: CASSFGLPYGYTF
v_gene: TRBV5-6
abundance: .

CDR3aa: CSVEDVWGGRTDTQYF
v_gene: TRBV29-1
abundance: .

CDR3aa: CAWSVRGQGGEQYF
v_gene: TRBV30
abundance: .

CDR3aa: CAISPEGYNQPQHF
v_gene: TRBV7-9
abundance: .

CDR3aa: CASSPYRDTEAFF
v_gene: TRBV28
abundance: .

CDR3aa: CASSLGAGSTGELFF
v_gene: TRBV11-2
abundance: once

CDR3aa: CASSRGSNTEAFF
v_gene: TRBV7-3
abundance: few

CDR3aa: CASSLSGDGYTF
v_gene: TRBV28
abundance: few

CDR3aa: CAWSPLGESTEAFF
v_gene: TRBV30
abundance: .

CDR3aa: CASSELGDTQYF
v_gene: TRBV28
abundance: few

CDR3aa: CASRSGVLNEKLFF
v_gene: TRBV7-2
abundance: .

CDR3aa: CASSLRPSYEQYF
v_gene: TRBV28
abundance: .

CDR3aa: CASSQDSGGATNEKLFF
v_gene: TRBV4-3
abundance: few